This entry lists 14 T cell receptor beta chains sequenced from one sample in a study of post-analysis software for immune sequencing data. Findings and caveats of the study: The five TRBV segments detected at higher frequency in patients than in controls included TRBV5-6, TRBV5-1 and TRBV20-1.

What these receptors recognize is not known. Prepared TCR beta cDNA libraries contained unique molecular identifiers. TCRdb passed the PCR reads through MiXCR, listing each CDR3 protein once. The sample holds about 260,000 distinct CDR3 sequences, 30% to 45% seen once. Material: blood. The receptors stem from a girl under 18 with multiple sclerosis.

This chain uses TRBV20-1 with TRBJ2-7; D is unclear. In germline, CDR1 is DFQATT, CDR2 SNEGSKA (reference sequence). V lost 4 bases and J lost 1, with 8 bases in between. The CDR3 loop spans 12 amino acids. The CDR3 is CSAKDGSYEQYF. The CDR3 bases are TGCAGTGCTAAGGACGGGTCCTACGAGCAGTACTTC.

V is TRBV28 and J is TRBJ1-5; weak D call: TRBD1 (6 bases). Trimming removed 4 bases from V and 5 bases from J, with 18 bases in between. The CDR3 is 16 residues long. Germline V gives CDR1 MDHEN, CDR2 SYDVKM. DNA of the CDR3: TGTGCCAGCAGTTCCCCCGGCCAGGGGAGGGATCAGCCCCAGCATTTT. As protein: CASSSPGQGRDQPQHF.

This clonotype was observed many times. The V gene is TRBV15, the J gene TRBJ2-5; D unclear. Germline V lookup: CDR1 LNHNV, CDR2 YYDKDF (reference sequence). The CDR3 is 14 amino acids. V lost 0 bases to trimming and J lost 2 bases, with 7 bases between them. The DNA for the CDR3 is TGTGCCACCAGCAGAGATGGACGTCAAGAGACCCAGTACTTC. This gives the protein CATSRDGRQETQYF.

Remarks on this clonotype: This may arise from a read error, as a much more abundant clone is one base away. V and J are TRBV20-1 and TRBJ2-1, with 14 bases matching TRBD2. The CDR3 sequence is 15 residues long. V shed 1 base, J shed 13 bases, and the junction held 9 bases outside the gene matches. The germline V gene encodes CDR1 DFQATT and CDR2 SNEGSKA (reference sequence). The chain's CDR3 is CSARATSGRGETQFF. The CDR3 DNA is TGCAGTGCTAGAGCGACTAGCGGGAGGGGAGAGACCCAGTTCTTC.

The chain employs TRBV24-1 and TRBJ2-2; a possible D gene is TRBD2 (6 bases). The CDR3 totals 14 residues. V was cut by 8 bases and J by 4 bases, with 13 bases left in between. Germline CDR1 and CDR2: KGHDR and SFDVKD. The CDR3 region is CATTPGEGTGELFF. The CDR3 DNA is TGTGCCACCACCCCGGGAGAGGGCACCGGGGAGCTGTTTTTT.

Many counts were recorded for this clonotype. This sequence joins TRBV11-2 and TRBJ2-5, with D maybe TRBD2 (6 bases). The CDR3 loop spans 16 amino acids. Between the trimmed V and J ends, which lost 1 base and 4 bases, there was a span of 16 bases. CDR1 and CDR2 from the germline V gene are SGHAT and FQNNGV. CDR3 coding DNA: TGTGCCAGCAGCTTAGTTGCGGCAGGGAGGCGAGAGACCCAGTACTTC. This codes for CASSLVAAGRRETQYF.

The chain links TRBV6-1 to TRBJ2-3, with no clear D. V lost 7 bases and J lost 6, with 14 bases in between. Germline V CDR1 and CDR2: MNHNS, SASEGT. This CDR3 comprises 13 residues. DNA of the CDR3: TGTGCCAGCATTTATGGTTCCACGGATACGCAGTATTTT. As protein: CASIYGSTDTQYF.

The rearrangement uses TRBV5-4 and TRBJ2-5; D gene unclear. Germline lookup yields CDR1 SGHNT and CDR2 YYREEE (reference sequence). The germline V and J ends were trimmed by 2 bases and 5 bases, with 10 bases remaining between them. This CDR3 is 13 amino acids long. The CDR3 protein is CASSFEVGETQYF. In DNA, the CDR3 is TGTGCCAGCAGCTTCGAGGTGGGGGAGACCCAGTACTTC. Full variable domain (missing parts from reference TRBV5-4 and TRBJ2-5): ETGVTQSPTHLIKTRGQQVTLRCSSQSGHNTVSWYQQALGQGPQFIFQYYREEENGRGNFPPRFSGLQFPNYSSELNVNALELDDSALYLCASSFEVGETQYFGPGTRLLVL.

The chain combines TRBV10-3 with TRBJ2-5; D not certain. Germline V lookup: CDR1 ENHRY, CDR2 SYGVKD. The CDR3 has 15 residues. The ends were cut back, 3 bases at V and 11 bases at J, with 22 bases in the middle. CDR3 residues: CAISDVGLGGNEQYF. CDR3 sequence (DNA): TGTGCCATCAGTGATGTGGGCCTTGGTGGCAATGAGCAGTACTTC.

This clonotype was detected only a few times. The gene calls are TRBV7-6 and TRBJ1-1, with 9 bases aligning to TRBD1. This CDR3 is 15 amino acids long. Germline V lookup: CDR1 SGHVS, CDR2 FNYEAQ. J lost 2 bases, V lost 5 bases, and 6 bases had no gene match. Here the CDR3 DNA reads TGTGCCAGCAGCGATGCGACAGGGGGAAACACTGAAGCTTTCTTT. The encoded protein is CASSDATGGNTEAFF.

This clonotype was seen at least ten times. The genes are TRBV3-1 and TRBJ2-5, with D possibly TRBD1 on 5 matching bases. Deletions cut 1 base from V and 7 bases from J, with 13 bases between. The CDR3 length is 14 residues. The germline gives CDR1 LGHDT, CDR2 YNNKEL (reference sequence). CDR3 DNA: TGTGCCAGCAGCCAAGTGACAAACCAGGGGACCCAGTACTTC. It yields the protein CASSQVTNQGTQYF.

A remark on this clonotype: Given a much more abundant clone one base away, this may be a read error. The CDR3 sequence is CASRGPSGIGYTF. The CDR3 coding sequence is TGTGCCAGCAGGGGGCCATCTGGGATTGGCTACACCTTC. The chain joins TRBV28 to TRBJ1-2, with a possible D match to TRBD1 (5 bases). From germline, CDR1 is MDHEN and CDR2 SYDVKM. The CDR3 spans 13 residues. The ends were cut back, 6 bases at V and 7 bases at J, with 15 bases in the middle.

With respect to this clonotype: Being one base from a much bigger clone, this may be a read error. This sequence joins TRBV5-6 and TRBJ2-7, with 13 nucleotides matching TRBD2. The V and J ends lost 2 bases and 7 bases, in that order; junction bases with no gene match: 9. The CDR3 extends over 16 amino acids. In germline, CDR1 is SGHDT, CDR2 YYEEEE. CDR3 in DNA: TGTGCCAGCAGCTTCCGGACTAGCGGGAGAAACAATGAGCAGTACTTC. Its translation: CASSFRTSGRNNEQYF.

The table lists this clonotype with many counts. The DNA for the CDR3 is TGTGCCAGCAGTTTAGCGCGGACGGACCAAGGCTACACCTTC. Amino acids: CASSLARTDQGYTF. V is TRBV12-3 or TRBV12-4 and J is TRBJ1-2, with D uncertain. This CDR3 comprises 14 residues. V lost 0 bases, J lost 8 bases, and 13 bases lay in between.